Listed here are 25 T cell receptor beta chains from one sample, sequenced in a study of cytotoxic CD8 clonotypes in ibrutinib-treated CLL. TCRdb's copy holds only in-frame clones and misses some; the assay was immunoSEQ multiplex PCR. The top ten hold more than 4.5% of the sample, which has some 200,000 clones, more than 65% seen once. This specimen was PBMCs, taken after 12 months of ibrutinib treatment. Every receptor here comes from a human donor with chronic lymphocytic leukemia.

The rearrangement links TRBV18 to TRBJ1-2; D remains unclear. Deletions cut 6 bases from V and 8 bases from J, with 13 bases between. This CDR3 has 12 amino acids. Germline V lookup: CDR1 KGHSH, CDR2 LQKENI. CDR3 sequence (DNA): TGTGCCAGCTCCCGCGGAACGGGAGGCTACACCTTC. Translated: CASSRGTGGYTF.

This clone showed up just once. The CDR3 DNA is TGTGCCAGTAGTCCCCTCAGGGGTGACACTGAAGCTTTCTTT. Translating it yields CASSPLRGDTEAFF. This chain connects TRBV19 to TRBJ1-1; D is perhaps TRBD1 (6 bases). Germline V lookup: CDR1 LNHDA, CDR2 SQIVND (reference sequence). This CDR3 has 14 residues. Trimming removed 5 bases at V and 3 bases at J, with 13 bases between.

CDR3 protein: CASSGTKGNEKLFF. CDR3 nucleotide sequence: TGTGCCAGCAGTGGGACCAAGGGGAATGAAAAACTGTTTTTT. This chain uses TRBV6-1 with TRBJ1-4; a weak D match, TRBD1 (5 bases). The CDR3 runs 14 residues. V dropped 4 bases and J dropped 5 bases, with 11 bases sitting between them. From germline, CDR1 is MNHNS and CDR2 SASEGT.

This clone has a handful of counts. The chain recombines TRBV6-5 with TRBJ1-5; 7 bases map to TRBD1. Germline V lookup: CDR1 MNHEY, CDR2 SVGAGI. Trimming removed 4 bases from V and 1 base from J; junction bases left unmatched: 7. The CDR3 length is 16 residues. The CDR3 DNA sequence: TGTGCCAGCAGTTCCAACACAGGGGTCAGCAATCAGCCCCAGCATTTT. Its translation: CASSSNTGVSNQPQHF.

The rearrangement links TRBV2 to TRBJ1-2, with TRBD1 identical over 7 bases. Germline V gene lookup returns CDR1 SNHLY and CDR2 FYNNEI. The CDR3 consists of 11 residues. V lost 5 bases to trimming and J lost 10 bases; unmatched junction nucleotides: 4. CDR3 sequence: CASSRQGVYTF. The CDR3 bases are TGTGCCAGCAGTAGACAGGGTGTCTACACCTTC. The whole variable domain, remainder taken from reference TRBV2 and TRBJ1-2, is EPEVTQTPSHQVTQMGQEVILRCVPISNHLYFYWYRQILGQKVEFLVSFYNNEISEKSEIFDDQFSVERPDGSNFTLKIRSTKLEDSAMYFCASSRQGVYTFGSGTRLTVV.

The genes are TRBV19 and TRBJ1-2; D gene unclear. Germline loops: CDR1 LNHDA, CDR2 SQIVND (reference sequence). The V end lost 4 bases, the J end lost 3 bases, and 12 bases lay between the germline ends. This CDR3 has 14 residues. For the CDR3, the DNA is TGTGCCAGTAGTAAGGCAGACTCCTACTATGGCTACACCTTC. It translates to CASSKADSYYGYTF.

The chain combines TRBV10-2 with TRBJ1-5, with a possible D match to TRBD1 (6 bases). The CDR3 totals 17 residues. Between the trimmed V and J ends, which lost 1 base and 10 bases, there was a span of 23 bases. Germline assignment: CDR1 WSHSY and CDR2 SAAADI. Here the CDR3 reads CASSEFQGRGGSDPQHF. CDR3 DNA sequence: TGCGCCAGCAGTGAGTTTCAGGGGAGGGGAGGATCTGATCCCCAGCATTTT.

Only a few counts were recorded for this clone. The chain uses TRBV6-1 and TRBJ2-7; 11 bases match TRBD2. The CDR3 spans 16 residues. In germline, CDR1 is MNHNS, CDR2 SASEGT. Trimming cost V 4 bases and J 5 bases; bases outside gene matches: 10. CDR3 sequence (DNA): TGTGCCAGCAGTGTCCAGCCGGGACTAGCGGTGGACGAGCAGTACTTC. Translating it yields CASSVQPGLAVDEQYF.

The J gene is TRBJ1-6, the V gene TRBV2; 8 positions agree with TRBD1. This CDR3 spans 14 amino acids. The V gene end was trimmed by 3 bases and the J gene end by 10 bases; junction bases not matched to a gene: 5. The germline CDR1 and CDR2 sequences are SNHLY and FYNNEI. CDR3 sequence (DNA): TGTGCCAGCAGTGAGCAGGGGGCGCGATCACCCCTCCACTTT. It codes for CASSEQGARSPLHF. The whole variable domain, remainder taken from reference TRBV2 and TRBJ1-6, is EPEVTQTPSHQVTQMGQEVILRCVPISNHLYFYWYRQILGQKVEFLVSFYNNEISEKSEIFDDQFSVERPDGSNFTLKIRSTKLEDSAMYFCASSEQGARSPLHFGNGTRLTVT.

The chain couples TRBV6-1 to TRBJ1-3; D is ambiguous. The CDR3 loop spans 14 amino acids. Germline CDR1 is MNHNS and CDR2 is SASEGT. The V end was cut by 6 bases, the J end by 0 bases, with 9 bases between. The CDR3 spells CASRHSTSGNTIYF. DNA for the CDR3: TGTGCCAGCAGACACAGTACCTCTGGAAACACCATATATTTT.

The chain carries TRBV29-1 and TRBJ2-7; D gene ambiguous. The germline gives CDR1 SQVTM, CDR2 ANQGSEA. Trimming shortened V by 5 bases and J by 5 bases, and 13 bases separated the two germline ends. The CDR3 has 12 amino acids. CDR3 region: CSVRHSPHEQYF. The DNA for the CDR3 is TGCAGCGTTCGACATTCCCCCCACGAGCAGTACTTC.

The J gene is TRBJ1-1, the V gene TRBV30, with D maybe TRBD1 (5 bases). V lost 5 bases and J lost 3, with 16 bases in between. CDR3 length: 14 amino acids. Germline assignment: CDR1 GTSNPN and CDR2 SVGIG (reference sequence). CDR3 protein: CAWGPPPGDTEAFF. The DNA for the CDR3 is TGTGCCTGGGGTCCCCCGCCGGGGGACACTGAAGCTTTCTTT.

The CDR3 DNA sequence: TGTGCCAGCAGCGCCGATGGGGGTCGGGGCTATGGCTACACCTTC. As protein: CASSADGGRGYGYTF. J is TRBJ1-2 and V is TRBV9; maybe TRBD1 (5 bases). The CDR3 length is 15 residues. V lost 3 bases, J lost 4 bases, and 16 bases lay in between. The germline gives CDR1 SGDLS, CDR2 YYNGEE.

The chain carries TRBV9 and TRBJ2-1; the D is unclear. This CDR3 is built from 12 residues. V was cut by 4 bases and J by 7 bases, with 9 bases left in between. Germline lookup yields CDR1 SGDLS and CDR2 YYNGEE. CDR3 sequence: CASSLGWNEQFF. CDR3 nucleotides: TGTGCCAGCAGCTTAGGATGGAATGAGCAGTTCTTC.

J is TRBJ2-7 and V is TRBV28; TRBD2 might be the D (7 bases). The germline CDR1 and CDR2 sequences are MDHEN and SYDVKM. V gave up 5 bases and J gave up 4 bases, with 15 bases separating them. The CDR3 runs 14 residues. The CDR3 spells CASSHGGAGYEQYF. The CDR3 nucleotides read TGTGCCAGCAGTCATGGGGGGGCTGGGTACGAGCAGTACTTC.

The chain carries TRBV5-1 and TRBJ1-5, with 8 positions matching TRBD1. CDR3 length equals 14 residues. Losses at the gene ends were 7 bases for V and 8 bases for J; bases not matched to a gene: 11. The V gene's germline CDR1 is SGHRS and CDR2 YFSETQ. The CDR3 region is CASLGQGVLEPQHF. In DNA, the CDR3 is TGCGCCAGCCTAGGACAGGGAGTATTGGAGCCCCAGCATTTT.

By frequency in the sample, this clone is medium-sized (0.01 to 0.1%). V and J are TRBV21-1 and TRBJ1-2; TRBD1, the table's D call, was not compared with the DNA. TRBV21-1 is annotated as a pseudogene. The CDR3 sequence is 15 residues long. For the CDR3, the DNA is TGTGCCACCGATATTGCCAGGGATAGGAACTATGGCTACACCTTC. It translates to CATDIARDRNYGYTF.

This CDR3 reads CASSASMTSGRTSGTGELFF. In nucleotides, the CDR3 is TGTGCCAGCAGCGCTAGTATGACTAGCGGGAGGACCTCTGGCACCGGGGAGCTGTTTTTT. The rearrangement links TRBV9 to TRBJ2-2; 13 bases are a match to TRBD2. Unmatched junction bases numbered 15, after V lost 3 bases and J lost 4 bases. From germline, CDR1 is SGDLS and CDR2 YYNGEE. This CDR3 is 20 amino acids long.

The chain employs TRBV12-5 and TRBJ2-7; no definite D call. The CDR3 loop spans 11 amino acids. Germline V CDR1 and CDR2: LGHNT, FRNRAP. Trimming cost V 6 bases and J 3 bases, with 6 bases left between them. CDR3 sequence reads: CASGNSYEQYF. For the CDR3, the DNA is TGTGCTAGTGGGAACAGCTACGAGCAGTACTTC.

This clone was observed a few times. J is TRBJ2-7 and V is TRBV9; D may be TRBD2 (5 bases). The V end was cut by 4 bases, the J end by 4 bases, with 12 bases between. This CDR3 region has 13 residues. Germline-derived CDR1 and CDR2 are SGDLS and YYNGEE. The CDR3 reads CASSINRGYEQYF. The CDR3 DNA is TGTGCCAGCAGCATCAACCGGGGTTACGAGCAGTACTTC.

The V and J genes are TRBV15 and TRBJ2-2, with 8 bases aligning to TRBD2. V was pared by 1 base and J by 6 bases, with 4 bases of the junction left unmatched. CDR1 LNHNV and CDR2 YYDKDF come from the germline V gene (reference sequence). The CDR3 length is 15 residues. The CDR3 DNA reads as TGTGCCACCAGCAGAGTCCGGGAGGGCGCCGGGGAGCTGTTTTTT. Amino acids: CATSRVREGAGELFF.

This sequence joins TRBV7-8 and TRBJ2-2; the D call may be TRBD1 or TRBD2 (5 bases each). The germline CDR1 and CDR2 sequences are SGHVS and FQNEAQ. The CDR3 is made up of 16 amino acids. The V end was cut by 5 bases, the J end by 7 bases, with 20 bases between. The CDR3 loop is CASSRNRGPLGGELFF. CDR3 DNA: TGTGCCAGCAGCCGAAACCGGGGCCCCTTGGGCGGGGAGCTGTTTTTT.

In this sample, this clone turned up once. The chain recombines TRBV10-3 with TRBJ1-2, with a weak D call TRBD1 (5 bases). The CDR3 totals 14 residues. Between the trimmed V and J ends, which lost 7 bases and 1 base, there was a span of 13 bases. Per the germline V gene, CDR1 is ENHRY and CDR2 is SYGVKD. CDR3 in amino acids: CAITPRDGNYGYTF. CDR3 DNA sequence: TGTGCCATCACCCCCAGGGACGGTAACTATGGCTACACCTTC.

The CDR3 protein is CASSLTGTDTQYF. In DNA form, the CDR3 reads TGCGCCAGCAGCTTGACAGGCACAGATACGCAGTATTTT. This sequence joins TRBV5-1 and TRBJ2-3; no definite D call. The CDR3 runs to 13 residues. V lost 1 base and J lost 1, with 4 bases in between. Germline V gives CDR1 SGHRS, CDR2 YFSETQ.

The table lists this clone with a few counts. This chain links TRBV21-1 with TRBJ2-7; the table names TRBD2, a call not compared with the DNA. TRBV21-1 corresponds to a pseudogene. There are 15 residues in the CDR3. Here the CDR3 reads CASSPRGANSYEQYF. CDR3 sequence (DNA): TGTGCCAGCAGCCCTCGGGGGGCGAACTCCTACGAGCAGTACTTC.